One TCR beta chain is described in this entry. Generated by immunoSEQ multiplex PCR, the TCRdb table keeps only in-frame clones and is missing some. The table includes 20,000 to 25,000 clones, approximately 87% detected once. CDR3 size: 15 residues. Trimming left V 2 bases short and J 10 bases short, with 19 bases between. The V gene's germline CDR1 is SGHTA and CDR2 FQGNSA. These data belong to a study of T cells in localized non-small cell lung cancer. The starting material was PBMCs, obtained before any cancer treatment. The chain joins TRBV7-2 to TRBJ2-3, with D maybe TRBD1 (5 bases). This clonotype was obtained from a man aged 35-69 years with stage II squamous cell lung carcinoma. Here the CDR3 DNA reads TGTGCCAGCAGCTTAAGGTCAGGGCCAAGGTCTGCGCAGTATTTT. It is translated as CASSLRSGPRSAQYF.